This TCR beta chain originates from a study of T-cell memory formation after mild COVID-19. A few counts support this clonotype. V shed 6 bases and J shed 2 bases, with 15 bases lying between them. CDR1 is SQVTM, CDR2 ANQGSEA, per germline. The CDR3 runs to 14 residues. TCRdb independently ran MiXCR on the 5' RACE reads; one entry per CDR3 protein. There are fewer than 650,000 distinct CDR3 sequences in the sample; roughly 17% occur only once, and around 7.8% lies in the top ten. The rearrangement uses TRBV29-1 and TRBJ2-3; D might be TRBD1 (6 bases). The clonotype comes from an adult woman who had mild COVID-19 (a few samples of this study predate the infection). Cell type and time point are not known. The sequenced sample consisted of PBMCs or a T cell subset sorted from them (not recorded which). CDR3 coding DNA: TGCAGCGTAGCCCCGGGACATATCACAGATACGCAGTATTTT. Amino acids: CSVAPGHITDTQYF.